This T cell receptor beta chain appears in the sequencing data of a study of blood T cell repertoires in COVID-19. Study as a whole: COVID-19 samples from acute and convalescent phases originated in the United States, Italy and Spain. From T cells, B-cell-depleted T cells, or PBMCs came the material, which was cDNA or gDNA.

Per the germline V gene, CDR1 is SQVTM and CDR2 is ANQGSEA. V gave up 0 bases and J gave up 4 bases, with 13 bases separating them. The CDR3 sequence is 14 residues long. Data came from immunoSEQ multiplex PCR; TCRdb stores just in-frame clones and leaves some out. In the table there are about 250,000 clones, approximately 90% of which are singletons. This TCR was sampled from a woman aged 35 to 49 who had recovered from COVID-19. The chain uses TRBV29-1 and TRBJ2-7; no reliable D call. Sequences were obtained from peripheral blood. CDR3 sequence reads: CSVEEVAVVYEQYF. The CDR3 coding sequence is TGCAGCGTTGAAGAGGTGGCAGTTGTATACGAGCAGTACTTC.